The clone carrying this TCR beta chain was counted at least ten times. Antigen specificity is unknown. It was RNA transcripts that yielded the amplified TCR beta CDR3 regions. A set of HTBI primers served as the primers for a first-round RT-PCR of the TCR CDR3. TCRdb re-called the multiplex PCR reads through MiXCR, storing one row per CDR3 protein. The table shows 490,000 or so distinct CDR3 sequences, with just under 20% occurring only once. For ophthalmopathy patients, the Clinical Activity Score was at least 3 and the NOSPECS grade at least 4; duration was under 3 months. These data come from a study of T cells in Graves' hyperthyroidism and ophthalmopathy. Study-level results: In the analysis, a 13 V-J model separated ophthalmopathy from stable hyperthyroidism.

Sequencing input: blood. The clonotype was recovered from a man between 35 and 55 years old with Graves' ophthalmopathy.

CDR3 nucleotide sequence: TGTGCCAGCAGTTTAAAGGGACAGGGGGCGAACACTGAAGCTTTCTTT. Protein product: CASSLKGQGANTEAFF. This rearrangement joins TRBV12-3 or TRBV12-4 to TRBJ1-1, with 12 bases matching TRBD1. Germline trimming cut 2 bases from V and 1 base from J; bases unmatched to any gene: 2. The length of the CDR3 is 16 residues.